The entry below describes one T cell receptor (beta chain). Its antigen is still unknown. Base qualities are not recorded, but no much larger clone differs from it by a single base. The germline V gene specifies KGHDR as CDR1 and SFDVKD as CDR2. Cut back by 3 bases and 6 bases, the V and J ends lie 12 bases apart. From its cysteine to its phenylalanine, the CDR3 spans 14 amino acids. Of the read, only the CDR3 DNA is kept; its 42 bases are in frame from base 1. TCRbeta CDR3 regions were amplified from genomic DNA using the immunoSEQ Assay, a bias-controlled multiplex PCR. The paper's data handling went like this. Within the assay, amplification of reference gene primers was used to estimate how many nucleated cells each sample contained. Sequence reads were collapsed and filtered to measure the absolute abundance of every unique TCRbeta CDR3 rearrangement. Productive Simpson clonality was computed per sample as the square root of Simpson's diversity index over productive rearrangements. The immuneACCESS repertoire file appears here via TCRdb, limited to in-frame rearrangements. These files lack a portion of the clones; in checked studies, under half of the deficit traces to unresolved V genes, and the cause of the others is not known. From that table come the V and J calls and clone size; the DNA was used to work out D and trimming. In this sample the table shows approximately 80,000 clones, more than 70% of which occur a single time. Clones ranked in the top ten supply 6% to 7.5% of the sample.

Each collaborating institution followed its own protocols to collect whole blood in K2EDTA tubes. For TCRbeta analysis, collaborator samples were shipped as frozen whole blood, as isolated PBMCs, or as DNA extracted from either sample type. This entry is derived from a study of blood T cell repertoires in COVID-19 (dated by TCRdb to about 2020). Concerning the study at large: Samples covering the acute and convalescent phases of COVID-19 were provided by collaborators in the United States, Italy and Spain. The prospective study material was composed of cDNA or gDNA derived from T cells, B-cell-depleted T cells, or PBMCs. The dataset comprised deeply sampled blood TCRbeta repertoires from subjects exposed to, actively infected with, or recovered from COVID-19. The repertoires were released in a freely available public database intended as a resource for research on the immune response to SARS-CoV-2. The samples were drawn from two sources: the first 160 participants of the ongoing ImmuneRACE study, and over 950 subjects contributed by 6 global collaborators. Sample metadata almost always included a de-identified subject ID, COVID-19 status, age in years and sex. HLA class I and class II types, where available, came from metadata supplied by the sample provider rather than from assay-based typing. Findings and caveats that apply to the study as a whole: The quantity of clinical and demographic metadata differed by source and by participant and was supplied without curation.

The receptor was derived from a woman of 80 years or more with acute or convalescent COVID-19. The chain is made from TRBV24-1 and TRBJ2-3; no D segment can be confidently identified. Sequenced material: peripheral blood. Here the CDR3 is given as CATSDPALSDTQYF. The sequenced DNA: TGTGCCACCAGTGATCCCGCCCTAAGCGATACGCAGTATTTT.